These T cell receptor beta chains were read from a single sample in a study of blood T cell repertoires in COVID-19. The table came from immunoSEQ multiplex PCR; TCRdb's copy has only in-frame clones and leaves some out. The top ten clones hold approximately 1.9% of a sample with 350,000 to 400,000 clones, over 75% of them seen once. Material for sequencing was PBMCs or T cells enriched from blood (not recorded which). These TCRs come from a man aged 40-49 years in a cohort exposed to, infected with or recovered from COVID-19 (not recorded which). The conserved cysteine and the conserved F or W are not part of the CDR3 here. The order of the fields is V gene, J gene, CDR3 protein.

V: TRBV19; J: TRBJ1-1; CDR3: ASSIRQQILSRQLNTEAF
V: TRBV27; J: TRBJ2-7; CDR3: ASSLSSQGPYEQY
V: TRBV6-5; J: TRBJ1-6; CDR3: ASSWDNSPLH
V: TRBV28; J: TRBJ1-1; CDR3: ASSPPGVRNTEAF
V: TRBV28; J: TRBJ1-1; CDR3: ASSETGSYTEAF
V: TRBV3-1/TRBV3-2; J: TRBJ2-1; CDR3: ASSRSGRASEQF
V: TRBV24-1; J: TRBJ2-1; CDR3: ATSDHGTSGSMEQF
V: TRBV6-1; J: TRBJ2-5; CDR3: ASSEGVLGQGEETQY
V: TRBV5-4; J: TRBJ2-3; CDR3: ASSFPAGVDLNTQY
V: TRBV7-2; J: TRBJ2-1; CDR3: ASSAAGGREQF
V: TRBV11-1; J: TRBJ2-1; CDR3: ASSQDRSSWF
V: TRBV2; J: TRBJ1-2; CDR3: ASSRDRVSYGYT
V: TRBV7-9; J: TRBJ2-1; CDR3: ASSWTGSSYNEQF
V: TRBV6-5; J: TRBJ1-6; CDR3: ASSYTGADSPLH
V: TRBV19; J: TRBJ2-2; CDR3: ASSTPKGGYTGELF
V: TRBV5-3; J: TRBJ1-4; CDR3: ARTPFRGTNEKLF
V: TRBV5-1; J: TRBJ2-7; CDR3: ASKRDTDYEQY
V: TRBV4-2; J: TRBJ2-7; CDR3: ASSQGLAGAVQY
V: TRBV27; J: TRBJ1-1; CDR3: ASSSHDDRNTEAF
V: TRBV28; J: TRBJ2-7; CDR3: ASSRGGLAGVGEQY
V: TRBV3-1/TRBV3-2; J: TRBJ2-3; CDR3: ASRGTGRDTQY
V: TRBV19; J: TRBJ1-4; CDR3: ASSGLEAGGEKLF